These 19 T cell receptor beta chains were all obtained from the same sample, sequenced in a study of blood T cell repertoires in COVID-19 (TCRdb year 2020). The library was prepared using the immunoSEQ multiplex PCR assay. Entries here come from immuneACCESS through TCRdb and include only in-frame sequences with V and J called. Some clones fail to appear in such tables; in the studies checked, an unresolved V gene covers under half of the shortfall, and the cause of the remainder is unknown. The sample data list about 380,000 clones, and 85% of these were observed just once. The ten largest clones capture 3.5% to 4% of the sample. Sequenced material: peripheral blood. The receptors shown here come from a woman younger than 30 with acute or convalescent COVID-19.

The chain joins TRBV5-1 to TRBJ1-4, with 7 bases that match TRBD1. Per germline, CDR1 SGHRS and CDR2 YFSETQ. This CDR3 spans 14 amino acids. V lost 3 bases to trimming and J lost 5 bases; unmatched junction nucleotides: 4. In nucleotides, the CDR3 is TGCGCCAGCAGCTCGGGACAGTCGAATGAAAAACTGTTTTTT. Its translation: CASSSGQSNEKLFF. The full variable domain, rest sourced from reference TRBV5-1 and TRBJ1-4, is KAGVTQTPRYLIKTRGQQVTLSCSPISGHRSVSWYQQTPGQGLQFLFEYFSETQRNKGNFPGRFSGRQFSNSRSEMNVSTLELGDSALYLCASSSGQSNEKLFFGSGTQLSVL.

The genes are TRBV2 and TRBJ1-2, with 10 bases lining up with TRBD1. Germline values: CDR1 SNHLY, CDR2 FYNNEI. V gave up 8 bases and J gave up 5 bases; unmatched junction bases: 17. The length of the CDR3 is 17 residues. The CDR3 reads CASPPWLGQGERYGYTF. Written as DNA, the CDR3 is TGTGCCAGCCCCCCCTGGTTAGGACAGGGGGAAAGGTATGGCTACACCTTC.

This rearrangement joins TRBV6-5 to TRBJ1-5; D not resolved. Germline CDR1 is MNHEY and CDR2 is SVGAGI. This CDR3 has 13 amino acids. The ends were cut back, 7 bases at V and 3 bases at J, with 10 bases in the middle. CDR3 sequence: CASTENYNQPQHF. CDR3 coding DNA: TGTGCCAGCACCGAGAACTACAATCAGCCCCAGCATTTT.

This clone has a handful of counts. The J gene is TRBJ2-1, the V gene TRBV3-1 (or the pseudogene TRBV3-2); 11 bases agree with TRBD1. V shed 2 bases and J 8 bases; nucleotides not matched to a gene: 11. Germline loops: CDR1 LGHDT, CDR2 YNNKEL (reference sequence). CDR3 size: 17 residues. CDR3 nucleotides: TGTGCCAGCAGCCAACAAACCGGGACAGGGGGGATGTATGAGCAGTTCTTC. It specifies CASSQQTGTGGMYEQFF.

The V and J genes are TRBV6-6 and TRBJ1-2; 7 bases fit TRBD1. Germline values: CDR1 MNHNY, CDR2 SVGAGI (reference sequence). V was pared by 2 bases and J by 5 bases, with 11 bases of the junction left unmatched. CDR3 length equals 16 residues. The CDR3 spells CASSYLEGQKGYGYTF. The CDR3 DNA reads TGTGCCAGCAGTTACCTCGAGGGACAGAAGGGTTATGGCTACACCTTC.

The genes are TRBV10-1 and TRBJ1-1, with 7 bases aligning to TRBD1. The junction had 7 bases not matched to a gene; V was cut back by 3 bases and J by 3 bases. CDR1 is WNHNN and CDR2 is SYGVQD in the germline V gene (reference sequence). The length of the CDR3 is 15 residues. CDR3 protein: CASSEGRGKDTEAFF. The CDR3 DNA follows: TGCGCCAGCAGTGAAGGCAGGGGGAAGGACACTGAAGCTTTCTTT.

This sequence joins TRBV28 and TRBJ1-1, with D possibly being TRBD1 (5 bases). Per germline, CDR1 MDHEN and CDR2 SYDVKM. V shed 1 base and J shed 5 bases, with 14 bases lying between them. CDR3 length equals 15 residues. This CDR3 is CASSLLMGLWTEAFF. The CDR3 coding sequence is TGTGCCAGCAGTTTATTGATGGGGCTCTGGACTGAAGCTTTCTTT.

This chain links TRBV15 with TRBJ1-5; D unresolved. Germline V gene lookup returns CDR1 LNHNV and CDR2 YYDKDF (reference sequence). The CDR3 has 16 residues. The germline V and J ends were trimmed by 0 bases and 3 bases, with 12 bases remaining between them. The CDR3 is CATSREQWNSNQPQHF. The CDR3 bases are TGTGCCACCAGCAGAGAACAGTGGAATTCCAATCAGCCCCAGCATTTT.

The V gene is TRBV19, the J gene TRBJ1-2; D is perhaps TRBD1 (5 bases). The CDR3 spans 14 residues. Trimming left V 3 bases short and J 8 bases short, with 16 bases between. The V gene's germline CDR1 is LNHDA and CDR2 SQIVND (reference sequence). The CDR3 nucleotides read TGTGCCAGTAGTATTTTAGACAGCTTGGAGGGCTACACCTTC. Protein: CASSILDSLEGYTF. Filled out from reference TRBV19 and TRBJ1-2, the complete variable domain reads DGGITQSPKYLFRKEGQNVTLSCEQNLNHDAMYWYRQDPGQGLRLIYYSQIVNDFQKGDIAEGYSVSREKKESFPLTVTSAQKNPTAFYLCASSILDSLEGYTFGSGTRLTVV.

The chain uses TRBV5-1 and TRBJ1-1; a weak D match, TRBD1 (5 bases). The germline V gene has CDR1 SGHRS and CDR2 YFSETQ. CDR3 length equals 13 residues. Trimming left V 6 bases short and J 2 bases short, with 11 bases between. The CDR3 protein is CASILGPNTEAFF. In nucleotides, the CDR3 is TGCGCCAGCATTCTGGGGCCTAACACTGAAGCTTTCTTT.

The CDR3 is CASSAGQGGPYEQYF. The CDR3, as DNA: TGTGCCAGTAGTGCCGGACAGGGGGGACCCTACGAGCAGTACTTC. The rearrangement uses TRBV19 and TRBJ2-7; 10 positions agree with TRBD1. CDR1 and CDR2 (germline): LNHDA, SQIVND (reference sequence). Trimming cost V 5 bases and J 2 bases; bases outside gene matches: 6. This CDR3 region has 15 residues.

The rearrangement joins TRBV2 to TRBJ1-1, with D unresolved. This CDR3 contains 13 residues. Between the trimmed V and J ends, which lost 6 bases and 1 base, there was a span of 9 bases. The germline V gene has CDR1 SNHLY and CDR2 FYNNEI. Here the CDR3 DNA reads TGTGCCAGCAGGAGACAAACGAACACTGAAGCTTTCTTT. Amino acids: CASRRQTNTEAFF.

The J gene is TRBJ2-5, the V gene TRBV19; TRBD1 agrees at 7 bases. Germline values: CDR1 LNHDA, CDR2 SQIVND (reference sequence). The CDR3 is made up of 13 amino acids. V dropped 11 bases and J dropped 2; count of bases not matched to a gene: 8. The CDR3 reads CAGKTGIQETQYF. In nucleotides, the CDR3 is TGTGCCGGAAAGACAGGGATTCAAGAGACCCAGTACTTC.

The chain links TRBV5-5 to TRBJ2-2; D is uncertain. V was shortened by 1 base and J by 4 bases, with 17 bases between the two germline ends. The CDR3 totals 17 residues. The germline gives CDR1 SGHKS, CDR2 YYEKEE (reference sequence). The chain's CDR3 is CASSLRSGSSGTGELFF. The CDR3 DNA follows: TGTGCCAGCAGCTTGAGGTCTGGCAGTTCGGGCACCGGGGAGCTGTTTTTT. The full variable domain, completed using reference TRBV5-5 and TRBJ2-2, is DAGVTQSPTHLIKTRGQQVTLRCSPISGHKSVSWYQQVLGQGPQFIFQYYEKEERGRGNFPDRFSARQFPNYSSELNVNALLLGDSALYLCASSLRSGSSGTGELFFGEGSRLTVL.

The chain recombines TRBV11-2 with TRBJ2-5; D is perhaps TRBD2 (5 bases). The CDR3 runs 16 residues. Germline assignment: CDR1 SGHAT and CDR2 FQNNGV. The ends were cut back, 0 bases at V and 4 bases at J, with 15 bases in the middle. CDR3 sequence: CASSLELTGAGETQYF. CDR3 DNA sequence: TGTGCCAGCAGCTTAGAGTTGACTGGCGCGGGAGAGACCCAGTACTTC.

This chain connects TRBV19 to TRBJ2-7, with 8 bases lining up with TRBD1. The CDR3 spans 13 residues. Germline CDR1 LNHDA, CDR2 SQIVND (reference sequence). Germline trimming cut 5 bases from V and 3 bases from J; bases unmatched to any gene: 3. CDR3 coding DNA: TGTGCCAGTAGTCGGACAGGGCGCTACGAGCAGTACTTC. Translated, it gives CASSRTGRYEQYF. The entire variable domain, with the rest obtained from reference TRBV19 and TRBJ2-7, is as follows: DGGITQSPKYLFRKEGQNVTLSCEQNLNHDAMYWYRQDPGQGLRLIYYSQIVNDFQKGDIAEGYSVSREKKESFPLTVTSAQKNPTAFYLCASSRTGRYEQYFGPGTRLTVT.

The chain has TRBV2 and TRBJ1-1, with 9 bases fitting TRBD1. The CDR3 consists of 13 residues. Unmatched junction bases numbered 1, after V lost 5 bases and J lost 3 bases. Germline V gives CDR1 SNHLY, CDR2 FYNNEI. CDR3 in DNA: TGTGCCAGCAGTAGGACAGGGGACACTGAAGCTTTCTTT. Amino acids: CASSRTGDTEAFF.

This chain uses TRBV12-3 or TRBV12-4 with TRBJ2-7; 9 bases are a match to TRBD1. V shed 6 bases, J shed 0 bases, and the junction held 0 bases outside the gene matches. This CDR3 has 13 residues. CDR3 in amino acids: CASRTGGSYEQYF. The CDR3 DNA reads TGTGCCAGCAGGACAGGGGGCTCCTACGAGCAGTACTTC.

Only one count was recorded for this clone. CDR3 bases: TGTGCCAGCAGCACTGGACAGTCATGGGTCACAGATACGCAGTATTTT. Its protein is CASSTGQSWVTDTQYF. This chain links TRBV7-9 with TRBJ2-3; weak D call: TRBD1 (6 bases). The ends were cut back, 5 bases at V and 2 bases at J, with 17 bases in the middle. The CDR3 totals 16 residues. Germline V lookup: CDR1 SEHNR, CDR2 FQNEAQ (reference sequence).